This T cell receptor beta chain was recovered during a study of T cell changes during pregnancy in multiple sclerosis. The trim removed 2 bases at V and 8 bases at J, leaving 13 bases unmatched. The CDR3 runs 16 residues. Germline CDR1 and CDR2: SGHRS and YFSETQ. Only in-frame clones appear in the TCRdb table, and some are missing; sequencing was by immunoSEQ multiplex PCR. The data show around 80,000 clones, just over 90% seen once. The chain employs TRBV5-1 and TRBJ2-3; TRBD2 aligns across 8 bases. The receptor's source is a female donor with multiple sclerosis, enrolled in a pregnancy study. The source material was peripheral blood, sampled before pregnancy. The CDR3 sequence is CASSFVAGGPQGTQYF. The CDR3 nucleotides read TGCGCCAGCAGCTTCGTTGCGGGGGGACCCCAGGGTACGCAGTATTTT.